Included here is one T cell receptor beta chain sequence, with context. Its antigen is not known. The data belong to a study of vaccination effects on CD4 cells after COVID-19. About the study: The study sampled two convalescent patients 16 days and one week before vaccination.

Sequencing used immunoSEQ multiplex PCR; TCRdb keeps in-frame clones, though not all of them. The table has more than 45,000 clones, 76% seen once. V lost 2 bases and J 0 bases, leaving 9 bases between the germline ends. Germline loops: CDR1 SGHKS, CDR2 YYEKEE (reference sequence). The CDR3 length is 15 residues. When ten to eleven days of culture had elapsed, CD4+ T cells were isolated. The input for sequencing was CD4+ T cells from PBMCs cultured without peptide, taken before COVID-19 vaccination. The receptor comes from a human donor who had a prior SARS-CoV-2 infection. V usage is TRBV5-5 and J usage is TRBJ1-3, with D hard to call. The CDR3 DNA follows: TGTGCCAGCAGCTTTAACAGAAACTCTGGAAACACCATATATTTT. Protein product: CASSFNRNSGNTIYF.